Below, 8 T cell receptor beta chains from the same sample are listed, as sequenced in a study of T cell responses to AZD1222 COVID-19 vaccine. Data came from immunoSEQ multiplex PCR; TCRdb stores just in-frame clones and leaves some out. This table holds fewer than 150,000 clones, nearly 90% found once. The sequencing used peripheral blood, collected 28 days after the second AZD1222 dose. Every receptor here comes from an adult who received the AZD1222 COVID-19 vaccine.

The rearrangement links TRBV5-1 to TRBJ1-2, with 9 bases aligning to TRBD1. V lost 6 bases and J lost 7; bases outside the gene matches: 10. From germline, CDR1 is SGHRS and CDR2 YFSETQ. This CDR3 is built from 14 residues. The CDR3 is CASKTGTGLSGYTF. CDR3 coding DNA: TGCGCCAGCAAAACCGGGACAGGGCTTAGTGGCTACACCTTC.

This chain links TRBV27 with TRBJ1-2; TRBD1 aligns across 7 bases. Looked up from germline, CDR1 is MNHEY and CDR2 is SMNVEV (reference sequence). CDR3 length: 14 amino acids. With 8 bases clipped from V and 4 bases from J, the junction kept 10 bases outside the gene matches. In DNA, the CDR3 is TGTGCCAGCGGTCGACAGGGCTCCTCCTATGGCTACACCTTC. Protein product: CASGRQGSSYGYTF.

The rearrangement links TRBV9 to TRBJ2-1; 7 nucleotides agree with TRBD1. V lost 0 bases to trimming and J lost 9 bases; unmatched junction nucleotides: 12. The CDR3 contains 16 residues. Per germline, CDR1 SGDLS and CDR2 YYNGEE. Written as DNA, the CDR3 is TGTGCCAGCAGCGTAGCTCCGGCAGGGGGAAAGGCTGAGCAGTTCTTC. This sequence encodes CASSVAPAGGKAEQFF. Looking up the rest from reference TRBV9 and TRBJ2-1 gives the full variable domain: DSGVTQTPKHLITATGQRVTLRCSPRSGDLSVYWYQQSLDQGLQFLIQYYNGEERAKGNILERFSAQQFPDLHSELNLSSLELGDSALYFCASSVAPAGGKAEQFFGPGTRLTVL.

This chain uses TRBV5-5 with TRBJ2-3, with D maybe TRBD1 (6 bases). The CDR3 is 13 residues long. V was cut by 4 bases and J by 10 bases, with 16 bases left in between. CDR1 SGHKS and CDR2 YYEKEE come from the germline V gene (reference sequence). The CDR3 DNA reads TGTGCCAGCAGCCTGTCTTGGGGGCCGTCGCAGTATTTT. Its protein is CASSLSWGPSQYF.

CDR3 nucleotides: TGTGCCAGCAGTTACTCGAGCCGACAGAACACTGAAGCTTTCTTT. Translated, it gives CASSYSSRQNTEAFF. The chain recombines TRBV6-5 with TRBJ1-1; the D is unclear. The CDR3 covers 15 residues. The V gene lost 0 bases and the J gene lost 1 base, with 9 bases spanning the gap. Looked up from germline, CDR1 is MNHEY and CDR2 is SVGAGI.

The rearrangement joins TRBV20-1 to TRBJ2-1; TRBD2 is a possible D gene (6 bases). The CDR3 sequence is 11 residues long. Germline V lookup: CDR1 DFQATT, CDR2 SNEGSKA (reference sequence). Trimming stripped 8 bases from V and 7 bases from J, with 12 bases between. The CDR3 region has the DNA TGCAGTTTGGAGCGGGCGAATGAGCAGTTCTTC. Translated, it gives CSLERANEQFF.

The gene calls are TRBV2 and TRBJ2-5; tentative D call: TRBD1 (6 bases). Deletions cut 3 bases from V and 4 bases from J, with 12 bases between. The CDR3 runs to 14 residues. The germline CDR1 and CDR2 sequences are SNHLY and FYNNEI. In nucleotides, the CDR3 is TGTGCCAGCAGTGAGCTCCAGACAGGAGAGACCCAGTACTTC. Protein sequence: CASSELQTGETQYF.

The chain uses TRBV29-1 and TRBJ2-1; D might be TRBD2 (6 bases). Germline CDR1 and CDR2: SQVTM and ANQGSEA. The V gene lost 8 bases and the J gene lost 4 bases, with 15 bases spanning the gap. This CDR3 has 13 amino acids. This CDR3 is CSSPGRDYNEQFF. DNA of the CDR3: TGCAGCAGCCCGGGGCGGGATTACAATGAGCAGTTCTTC.